These 11 T cell receptor beta chains were all obtained from the same sample, sequenced in a study of OX40 agonist ivuxolimab in advanced cancers. Clones were read by immunoSEQ multiplex PCR, and TCRdb kept only the in-frame ones, dropping some. The data show 35,000 to 45,000 clones, approximately 83% seen once. The sequences come from CD4+ or CD8+ T cells sorted from blood, collected in a trial of the OX40 agonist ivuxolimab. The receptor set was obtained from an adult with an advanced solid tumor such as melanoma, head and neck, liver or kidney cancer.

A few counts support this clone. This rearrangement joins TRBV18 to TRBJ2-3, with 11 bases fitting TRBD2. V dropped 4 bases and J dropped 2; count of bases not matched to a gene: 11. Germline lookup yields CDR1 KGHSH and CDR2 LQKENI. The CDR3 runs to 18 residues. Written as DNA, the CDR3 is TGTGCCAGCTCACGTTCGGGACTAGCGGTTCGGTACACAGATACGCAGTATTTT. This gives the protein CASSRSGLAVRYTDTQYF.

This clone has only one observation. The rearrangement uses TRBV5-4 and TRBJ1-6, with TRBD1 matching over 9 bases. The CDR3 totals 16 residues. The J segment lost 8 bases and the V segment lost 1 base, leaving 7 bases of the junction unmatched. The V gene's germline CDR1 is SGHNT and CDR2 YYREEE (reference sequence). CDR3 amino acids: CASSLSTGGLDSPLHF. The CDR3 coding sequence is TGTGCCAGCAGCTTGTCAACAGGGGGCCTGGATTCACCCCTCCACTTT.

The J gene is TRBJ2-1, the V gene TRBV27; 7 nucleotides agree with TRBD2. The V gene end was trimmed by 2 bases and the J gene end by 3 bases; junction bases not matched to a gene: 1. The germline CDR1 and CDR2 sequences are MNHEY and SMNVEV (reference sequence). CDR3 length equals 14 residues. The CDR3 sequence: CASSLSGNYNEQFF. In nucleotides, the CDR3 is TGTGCCAGCAGTTTAAGCGGGAACTACAATGAGCAGTTCTTC.

The chain recombines TRBV14 with TRBJ2-7, with a weak D call TRBD1 (6 bases). CDR1 SGHDN and CDR2 FVKESK come from the germline V gene. V lost 5 bases and J lost 3, with 17 bases in between. This CDR3 is 15 amino acids long. DNA of the CDR3: TGTGCCAGCAGCGAAGCTCCCGGGACATTCTACGAGCAGTACTTC. Protein: CASSEAPGTFYEQYF.

In regard to this clone: Additional DNA sequences in this sample encode the identical CDR3. The rearrangement links TRBV18 to TRBJ1-2; a possible D gene is TRBD1 (6 bases). CDR1 is KGHSH and CDR2 is LQKENI in the germline V gene. The V end lost 2 bases, the J end lost 6 bases, and 7 bases lay between the germline ends. CDR3 size: 12 residues. The DNA of the CDR3 is TGTGCCAGCTCACCAAACAGGGATGGCTACACCTTC. Protein: CASSPNRDGYTF.

The J gene is TRBJ1-4, the V gene TRBV6-6; D is uncertain. Germline V gene data show CDR1 as MNHNY and CDR2 as SVGAGI (reference sequence). The CDR3 sequence is 14 residues long. The V gene lost 5 bases and the J gene lost 4 bases, with 11 bases spanning the gap. The CDR3 region has the DNA TGTGCCAGCAGTGACCGGGAGCTTAATGAAAAACTGTTTTTT. Amino acids: CASSDRELNEKLFF.

This clone appeared a few times. The rearrangement joins TRBV2 to TRBJ1-2, with TRBD1 matching over 11 bases. Germline V gene sequence: CDR1 SNHLY, CDR2 FYNNEI. The V segment lost 6 bases and the J segment 1 base; nucleotides outside the gene matches: 4. This CDR3 is built from 15 residues. Here the CDR3 reads CASRGTGGNNYGYTF. The CDR3 coding sequence is TGTGCCAGCAGAGGGACAGGGGGGAATAACTATGGCTACACCTTC.

The sample holds a few counts of this clone. The chain joins TRBV29-1 to TRBJ2-1, with 8 bases aligning to TRBD2. The CDR3 is made up of 14 amino acids. Trimming removed 2 bases from V and 2 bases from J; junction bases left unmatched: 2. CDR1 and CDR2 (germline): SQVTM, ANQGSEA. The CDR3 DNA reads as TGCAGCGTTGAATGGGGACTAGCCTACAATGAGCAGTTCTTC. This sequence encodes CSVEWGLAYNEQFF.

The rearrangement joins TRBV5-6 to TRBJ2-1; 10 nucleotides align to TRBD2. CDR3 length: 17 amino acids. The germline gives CDR1 SGHDT, CDR2 YYEEEE. V gave up 3 bases and J gave up 9 bases; unmatched junction bases: 15. CDR3 coding DNA: TGTGCCAGCAGCTCCGGACTAGCGGCGAGTTATAGGGGTGAGCAGTTCTTC. Translation gives CASSSGLAASYRGEQFF.

The rearrangement joins TRBV19 to TRBJ2-2; TRBD2 might be the D (6 bases). This CDR3 is built from 13 residues. V lost 11 bases, J lost 5 bases, and 15 bases lay in between. The V gene's germline CDR1 is LNHDA and CDR2 SQIVND (reference sequence). CDR3 amino acids: CACLQRETGELFF. The CDR3 bases are TGTGCCTGCCTACAACGGGAGACCGGGGAGCTGTTTTTT.

V is TRBV13 and J is TRBJ1-3, with 8 bases aligning to TRBD1. Germline loops: CDR1 PRHDT, CDR2 FYEKMQ (reference sequence). V shed 5 bases and J 3 bases; nucleotides not matched to a gene: 9. This CDR3 has 16 residues. CDR3 coding DNA: TGTGCCAGCAGCCCCTGGGACAGGAATGATGGAAACACCATATATTTT. It translates to CASSPWDRNDGNTIYF.